The rows below give T cell receptor beta chains drawn from one sample of a study of blood T cell repertoires in COVID-19. Repertoires were generated with immunoSEQ multiplex PCR, while TCRdb's copy carries only in-frame clones and drops some. The sample yields about 150,000 clones, approximately 78% seen once. Sequencing was carried out using peripheral blood. The receptors shown here come from a human donor with acute or convalescent COVID-19. The donor label of this sample is uncertain. The CDR3 runs from the conserved cysteine through the conserved F or W. The D gene is left open where the match is weak. Clone size is not always given. Where it is, it says once, few, many or a class for expanded clones.

clone_size: once
d_call: .
v_call: TRBV6-1
j_call: TRBJ2-4
cdr3_nt: TGTGCCAGCAGTGAAGCGGAGGGGGGGCGTGGCATTCAGTACTTC
cdr3_aa: CASSEAEGGRGIQYF

clone_size: .
d_call: .
v_call: TRBV6-4
j_call: TRBJ1-2
cdr3_nt: TGTGCCAGCAGGCCAGGGGCCAACTATGGCTACACCTTC
cdr3_aa: CASRPGANYGYTF

clone_size: once
d_call: TRBD1
v_call: TRBV7-9
j_call: TRBJ2-7
cdr3_nt: TGTGCCAGCAGCTTCGACCCGGGACAGGGGGCCTACGAGCAGTACTTC
cdr3_aa: CASSFDPGQGAYEQYF

clone_size: few
d_call: .
v_call: TRBV7-2
j_call: TRBJ2-7
cdr3_nt: TGTGCCAGCAGGTCCCAAACAGGGACCGAGCAGTACTTC
cdr3_aa: CASRSQTGTEQYF

clone_size: .
d_call: TRBD1
v_call: TRBV6-6
j_call: TRBJ1-1
cdr3_nt: TGTGCCAGCAGACCCACCTTGGAGGGGGCCACTGAAGCTTTCTTT
cdr3_aa: CASRPTLEGATEAFF

clone_size: .
d_call: .
v_call: TRBV5-1
j_call: TRBJ2-7
cdr3_nt: TGCGCCAGCAGCCCCCTTTCGTCAGTCAACGAGCAGTACTTC
cdr3_aa: CASSPLSSVNEQYF

clone_size: .
d_call: TRBD1
v_call: TRBV2
j_call: TRBJ1-5
cdr3_nt: TGTGCCAGCAGTGGGACAGGCGGCAATCAGCCCCAGCATTTT
cdr3_aa: CASSGTGGNQPQHF

clone_size: .
d_call: .
v_call: TRBV2
j_call: TRBJ1-1
cdr3_nt: TGTGCCAGCAGGGGGAACGCGGGGGGCACTGAAGCTTTCTTT
cdr3_aa: CASRGNAGGTEAFF

clone_size: .
d_call: TRBD2
v_call: TRBV4-2
j_call: TRBJ2-1
cdr3_nt: TGTGCCAGCAGCCGAGCGGGGGACGGGGAGCAGTTCTTC
cdr3_aa: CASSRAGDGEQFF

clone_size: .
d_call: TRBD1
v_call: TRBV19
j_call: TRBJ2-3
cdr3_nt: TGTGCCAGTACCTCCTATAGGGGACAGGGGAGGGACACGCAGTATTTT
cdr3_aa: CASTSYRGQGRDTQYF